The sequence of this T cell receptor beta chain was determined in a study of shared clonotypes between healthy human individuals. TCRdb's copy holds only in-frame clones and misses some; the assay was immunoSEQ multiplex PCR. The sample lists some 1.5 million clones, more than 95% occurring once. This CDR3 has 18 residues. The V segment lost 0 bases and the J segment 5 bases; nucleotides outside the gene matches: 13. Germline V lookup: CDR1 SGHRS, CDR2 YFSETQ. This clone occurred once. This receptor was identified in a young man in good health. Source material: naive CD4+ T cells sorted from blood. This sample's subset: CD45RA+ positively selected. The rearrangement uses TRBV5-1 and TRBJ2-1; 8 positions match TRBD2. Here the CDR3 reads CASSLAGPRAGVNNEQFF. The DNA for the CDR3 is TGCGCCAGCAGCTTGGCGGGGCCTAGAGCGGGGGTTAACAATGAGCAGTTCTTC.